The 24 T cell receptor beta chains given below trace back to one sample, sequenced in a study of T-cell memory formation after mild COVID-19 (dated by TCRdb to the early 2020s). The library was built by means of 5' RACE. TCRdb names Illumina NovaSeq 6000 as the instrument used. Starting from the raw public reads, TCRdb applied fastp trimming at Q25, assembled clones with MiXCR and retained in-frame beta chains. Rows with one shared CDR3 protein collapse into an entry with the most common genes and DNA. This sample comprises hundreds of thousands of distinct CDR3 sequences, 20% of them detected only once. The ten top clones hold around 12% of the sample. The sample taken for sequencing was PBMCs or a T cell subset sorted from them (not recorded which). The receptor source for this set is an adult woman who had mild COVID-19 (a few samples of this study predate the infection). The sample titles of this study are shuffled in the database, so cell type and time point are left out; the donor was told from shared clones.

The chain combines TRBV24-1 with TRBJ1-1, with TRBD1 matching 12 bases. Losses at the gene ends were 9 bases for V and 2 bases for J; bases not matched to a gene: 3. The germline gives CDR1 KGHDR, CDR2 SFDVKD. The CDR3 is 14 amino acids. The CDR3 DNA sequence: TGTGCCACCCGGGGACAGGGGGCCAACACTGAAGCTTTCTTT. Translating it yields CATRGQGANTEAFF.

The chain joins TRBV11-1 to TRBJ1-1; D is undetermined. The CDR3 has 16 amino acids. Germline CDR1 reads SGHAT; CDR2 reads FQDESV (reference sequence). Trimming stripped 3 bases from V and 1 base from J, with 15 bases between. The CDR3 spells CASSFGGNLRNTEAFF. CDR3 sequence (DNA): TGTGCCAGCAGCTTCGGCGGGAACTTGAGGAACACTGAAGCTTTCTTT.

This clonotype was seen at least ten times. The chain joins TRBV7-3 to TRBJ1-1; 10 nucleotides agree with TRBD1. Losses at the gene ends were 5 bases for V and 6 bases for J; bases not matched to a gene: 6. CDR3 length: 14 amino acids. Germline V CDR1 and CDR2: SGHTA, FQGTGA. CDR3 DNA: TGTGCCAGCAGCCCCGGGACAGGGGTTCCTGAAGCTTTCTTT. This sequence encodes CASSPGTGVPEAFF.

The genes are TRBV5-1 and TRBJ2-7; D might be TRBD1 (6 bases). The CDR3 has 16 amino acids. Trimming cost V 3 bases and J 2 bases, with 18 bases left between them. Germline values: CDR1 SGHRS, CDR2 YFSETQ. CDR3 in DNA: TGCGCCAGCAGCTCGCCTAAGGACAGACAAACCTACGAGCAGTACTTC. The encoded protein is CASSSPKDRQTYEQYF.

The V call is TRBV5-1, the J call TRBJ2-7; D possibly corresponds to TRBD2 (5 bases). Germline CDR1 SGHRS, CDR2 YFSETQ. The CDR3 is 13 residues long. V dropped 3 bases and J dropped 9 bases, with 16 bases sitting between them. DNA of the CDR3: TGCGCCAGCAGCTCCGGACCACCCGAGGGGCAGTACTTC. It codes for CASSSGPPEGQYF. Looking up the rest from reference TRBV5-1 and TRBJ2-7 gives the full variable domain: KAGVTQTPRYLIKTRGQQVTLSCSPISGHRSVSWYQQTPGQGLQFLFEYFSETQRNKGNFPGRFSGRQFSNSRSEMNVSTLELGDSALYLCASSSGPPEGQYFGPGTRLTVT.

The chain uses TRBV21-1 and TRBJ1-5; the tabulated D call, TRBD1, remains unverified against the DNA. TRBV21-1 counts as a pseudogene. CDR3 length equals 19 residues. CDR3 sequence (DNA): TGTGCCAGCAGCAAAAACGGGCAGGGTATAGTTTCGAGCAATCAGCCCCAGCATTTT. Protein: CASSKNGQGIVSSNQPQHF.

The chain carries TRBV29-1 and TRBJ2-2; a possible D gene is TRBD1 (6 bases). The germline V gene has CDR1 SQVTM and CDR2 ANQGSEA. With 5 bases removed from V and 3 bases from J, the gap between germline ends came to 7 bases. This CDR3 comprises 12 residues. Here the CDR3 reads CSVRQDTGELFF. The CDR3 nucleotides read TGCAGCGTTCGACAGGACACCGGGGAGCTGTTTTTT.

This clonotype was observed many times. This sequence joins TRBV12-3 or TRBV12-4 and TRBJ2-7, with unresolved D. This CDR3 has 14 residues. Deletions cut 1 base from V and 3 bases from J, with 10 bases between. The CDR3 here is CASSLGKGIYEQYF. CDR3 nucleotides: TGTGCCAGCAGTTTAGGAAAGGGTATCTACGAGCAGTACTTC.

V usage is TRBV19 and J usage is TRBJ2-1; TRBD2 aligns across 11 bases. The J segment lost 8 bases and the V segment lost 6 bases, leaving 12 bases of the junction unmatched. Germline V gene sequence: CDR1 LNHDA, CDR2 SQIVND (reference sequence). The length of the CDR3 is 16 residues. CDR3 sequence reads: CASRSSGTSGGHEQFF. CDR3 in DNA: TGTGCCAGTAGGTCATCCGGGACTAGCGGCGGACATGAGCAGTTCTTC.

This clonotype came up a few times. The chain uses TRBV7-9 and TRBJ2-3, with 7 bases matching TRBD2. With 5 bases clipped from V and 2 bases from J, the junction kept 7 bases outside the gene matches. The CDR3 has 15 residues. CDR1 and CDR2 (germline): SEHNR, FQNEAQ (reference sequence). The CDR3 reads CASSAPGLLTDTQYF. In DNA form, the CDR3 reads TGTGCCAGCAGCGCGCCGGGACTACTCACAGATACGCAGTATTTT.

V usage is TRBV20-1 and J usage is TRBJ2-3; the match to TRBD2 covers 7 bases. The CDR3 length is 13 residues. With V trimmed by 6 bases and J by 5 bases, 8 bases remained unmatched. Germline values: CDR1 DFQATT, CDR2 SNEGSKA (reference sequence). As DNA, the CDR3 is TGCAGTGCCCGGAGCGGGGCAGGAGATACGCAGTATTTT. Translating it yields CSARSGAGDTQYF.

The chain combines TRBV5-1 with TRBJ2-7; TRBD1 agrees at 12 bases. The junction had 12 bases not matched to a gene; V was cut back by 7 bases and J by 4 bases. The germline V gene has CDR1 SGHRS and CDR2 YFSETQ. This CDR3 spans 16 amino acids. The CDR3 sequence is CASAPMGTGGSYEQYF. CDR3 nucleotides: TGCGCCAGCGCTCCCATGGGGACAGGGGGCTCGTACGAGCAGTACTTC. The complete variable domain, with remaining parts taken from reference TRBV5-1 and TRBJ2-7, reads KAGVTQTPRYLIKTRGQQVTLSCSPISGHRSVSWYQQTPGQGLQFLFEYFSETQRNKGNFPGRFSGRQFSNSRSEMNVSTLELGDSALYLCASAPMGTGGSYEQYFGPGTRLTVT.

This clonotype was observed a few times. The chain is built from TRBV5-1 and TRBJ2-4; 13 bases match TRBD2. V lost 3 bases, J lost 6 bases, and 9 bases stayed unmatched. CDR3 length: 17 residues. Per the germline V gene, CDR1 is SGHRS and CDR2 is YFSETQ. This CDR3 is CASSYWTSGGSGNIQYF. CDR3 coding DNA: TGCGCCAGCAGCTACTGGACTAGCGGGGGAAGTGGAAACATTCAGTACTTC.

The chain joins TRBV29-1 to TRBJ2-3, with a weak D call TRBD1 (6 bases). The V gene's germline CDR1 is SQVTM and CDR2 ANQGSEA. V dropped 8 bases and J dropped 3 bases, with 15 bases sitting between them. This CDR3 is built from 13 residues. The CDR3 DNA reads TGCAGCCTCGAAGGGGGAGCGACAGATACGCAGTATTTT. Its translation is CSLEGGATDTQYF.

This clonotype has only a few counts. The chain carries TRBV25-1 and TRBJ1-1, with D possibly being TRBD1 (5 bases). Germline loops: CDR1 MGHDK, CDR2 SYGVNS. CDR3 length equals 16 residues. Trimming pared 4 bases from V and 5 bases from J, leaving 20 bases between. The DNA for the CDR3 is TGTGCCAGCAGTGGCAACCCCGGGGCAGGAGATACTGAAGCTTTCTTT. Protein: CASSGNPGAGDTEAFF.

The chain carries TRBV10-3 and TRBJ2-7; D is possibly TRBD1 (8 bases). Per germline, CDR1 ENHRY and CDR2 SYGVKD. The CDR3 is 13 residues long. V lost 10 bases and J 6 bases, leaving 19 bases between the germline ends. CDR3 loop: CASAGQGGSEQYF. CDR3 bases: TGTGCCAGCGCTGGACAGGGAGGGAGCGAGCAGTACTTC.

This clonotype was detected ten times or more. The chain uses TRBV27 and TRBJ1-6, with D possibly matching TRBD1 (6 bases). CDR3 length: 15 amino acids. Trimming shortened V by 4 bases and J by 6 bases, and 13 bases separated the two germline ends. From germline, CDR1 is MNHEY and CDR2 SMNVEV (reference sequence). CDR3 in amino acids: CASSSRTAANSPLHF. CDR3 nucleotide sequence: TGTGCCAGCAGTTCTCGGACAGCGGCTAATTCACCCCTCCACTTT.

This clonotype has ten or more counts. The V call is TRBV5-1, the J call TRBJ2-7; 11 nucleotides align to TRBD2. This CDR3 region has 15 residues. Germline CDR1 reads SGHRS; CDR2 reads YFSETQ. V lost 4 bases, J lost 11 bases, and 14 bases stayed unmatched. CDR3 region: CASSPGTSGTLREYF. The DNA for the CDR3 is TGCGCCAGCAGCCCGGGGACTAGCGGAACACTCAGGGAGTACTTC. Filled out from reference TRBV5-1 and TRBJ2-7, the complete variable domain reads KAGVTQTPRYLIKTRGQQVTLSCSPISGHRSVSWYQQTPGQGLQFLFEYFSETQRNKGNFPGRFSGRQFSNSRSEMNVSTLELGDSALYLCASSPGTSGTLREYFGPGTRLTVT.

V and J are TRBV7-8 and TRBJ2-1; D not resolved. CDR3 size: 13 residues. V lost 4 bases and J 6 bases, leaving 10 bases between the germline ends. CDR1 SGHVS and CDR2 FQNEAQ come from the germline V gene. The CDR3 nucleotides read TGTGCCAGCAGCTCGACTGGCCCCAATGAGCAGTTCTTC. It codes for CASSSTGPNEQFF.

This chain connects TRBV12-3 or TRBV12-4 to TRBJ2-2; no reliable D call. Trimming took off 3 bases at V and 2 bases at J, with 7 bases between the two ends. The CDR3 has 14 amino acids. The CDR3 DNA is TGTGCCAGCAGTTTTGGCAGCAACACCGGGGAGCTGTTTTTT. The encoded protein is CASSFGSNTGELFF.

V gene TRBV6-5 combines with J gene TRBJ2-1; D call uncertain. Per germline, CDR1 MNHEY and CDR2 SVGAGI. The CDR3 totals 14 residues. V dropped 3 bases and J dropped 10 bases, with 16 bases sitting between them. The chain's CDR3 is CASSYGPAVGEQFF. In DNA form, the CDR3 reads TGTGCCAGCAGTTATGGGCCGGCCGTCGGGGAGCAGTTCTTC.

This clonotype was seen more than once but under ten times. This chain joins TRBV20-1 and TRBJ2-7, with unresolved D. This CDR3 is 11 amino acids long. V lost 1 base and J lost 7, with 8 bases in between. Looked up from germline, CDR1 is DFQATT and CDR2 is SNEGSKA (reference sequence). The CDR3: CSARGTGEQYF. The CDR3 nucleotides are TGCAGTGCTAGAGGCACCGGGGAGCAGTACTTC.

This clonotype showed up many times. The J gene is TRBJ2-7, the V gene TRBV12-3 or TRBV12-4; no clear D gene. Trimming removed 3 bases at V and 6 bases at J, with 9 bases between. This CDR3 region has 12 residues. This CDR3 reads CASSFYTAEQYF. The CDR3 coding sequence is TGTGCCAGCAGTTTTTACACGGCCGAGCAGTACTTC.

With respect to this clonotype: Possible read error: a much larger clone is one base away. V usage is TRBV7-8 and J usage is TRBJ2-1; 7 bases match TRBD2. The CDR3 totals 19 residues. Germline V CDR1 and CDR2: SGHVS, FQNEAQ. The CDR3 DNA follows: TGTGCCATCAGCTTAGTATCCCGCCCCGTAGCGTCTTCGGGGGGTTTTGAGTTCTTC. It yields the protein CAISLVSRPVASSGGFEFF.